These T cell receptor beta chains were read from a single sample in a study of beta chain features in type 1 diabetes. Clones were sequenced by immunoSEQ multiplex PCR, and TCRdb holds only the in-frame ones, with some missing. The table has 400,000 to 550,000 clones, roughly 10% seen once. What was sequenced was naive CD4+ T cells from blood. Receptor source: a woman aged 18-30 years in good health. Both conserved end residues are part of each CDR3. D genes are given only for firm matches. Clone size is given for some rows only: seen once, a few or many times, or a class if the clone is expanded.

abundance | d_gene | j_gene | v_gene | CDR3nt | CDR3aa
few | . | TRBJ2-7 | TRBV19 | TGTGCCAGTAGTATAGATAGACAGTCAGAGCAGTACTTC | CASSIDRQSEQYF
. | . | TRBJ2-2 | TRBV6-5 | TGTGCCAGCAGTTACTCTGGGACATCCTCCGGGGAGCTGTTTTTT | CASSYSGTSSGELFF
. | TRBD1 | TRBJ1-6 | TRBV7-2 | TGTGCCAGCAGCTTCAACAGGGGAAATAATTCACCCCTCCACTTT | CASSFNRGNNSPLHF
few | . | TRBJ2-5 | TRBV29-1 | TGCAGCGTAAAACACGGGACCCAGGGGGAGACCCAGTACTTC | CSVKHGTQGETQYF
. | . | TRBJ2-7 | TRBV9 | TGTGCCAGCAGCGCACAGGTTTACACCTACGAGCAGTACTTC | CASSAQVYTYEQYF
few | TRBD1 | TRBJ2-5 | TRBV14 | TGTGCCAGCAGCCAAGATATGTGGGACAGGAGTTTTGAGCAGTACTTC | CASSQDMWDRSFEQYF
few | . | TRBJ2-1 | TRBV6-5 | TGTGCCAGCAGTGCTGACAGGCGGAACAATGAGCAGTTCTTC | CASSADRRNNEQFF
few | . | TRBJ2-5 | TRBV7-4 | TGTGCCAGCAGCTTACAGGGAGACCAAGAGACCCAGTACTTC | CASSLQGDQETQYF
few | TRBD2 | TRBJ2-5 | TRBV7-2 | TGTGCCAGCAGCTCAACCGCTAGCGGGGGAGCTGCAGGGACCCAGTACTTC | CASSSTASGGAAGTQYF
. | . | TRBJ2-2 | TRBV2 | TGTGCCAGCAGGACCACAGAAAACACCGGGGAGCTGTTTTTT | CASRTTENTGELFF
few | . | TRBJ2-7 | TRBV19 | TGTGCCAGTAGTACAGCCGTCCGGGGCGAGCAGTACTTC | CASSTAVRGEQYF
few | . | TRBJ2-3 | TRBV4-1 | TGCGCCAGCAGCCAAGCGCCCCTAGGGACAGATACGCAGTATTTT | CASSQAPLGTDTQYF
. | . | TRBJ1-1 | TRBV7-6 | TGTGCCAGCAGCCCGACCCCACTGGGAACTGAAGCTTTCTTT | CASSPTPLGTEAFF
few | . | TRBJ1-6 | TRBV7-2 | TGTGCCAGCAGCGAGGGACTGTTTAATTCACCCCTCCACTTT | CASSEGLFNSPLHF
few | . | TRBJ2-5 | TRBV20-1 | TGCAGTGCTATAGCGGAGACCCAGTACTTC | CSAIAETQYF
few | TRBD2 | TRBJ2-1 | TRBV5-4 | TGTGCCAGCAGCGAGGGACTAGCTGAGTTCAATGAGCAGTTCTTC | CASSEGLAEFNEQFF
. | . | TRBJ2-3 | TRBV4-1 | TGCGCCAGCAGCCAAGATCTCGACTTCACAGATACGCAGTATTTT | CASSQDLDFTDTQYF
. | TRBD2 | TRBJ2-1 | TRBV15 | TGTGCCACCAGCAGAGAGGGCAGCGGGGGTGGCAATGAGCAGTTCTTC | CATSREGSGGGNEQFF
. | . | TRBJ2-1 | TRBV2 | TGTGCCAGCAGTGAAGATTACCTCAATGAGCAGTTCTTC | CASSEDYLNEQFF
. | . | TRBJ2-7 | TRBV7-9 | TGTGCCAGCAGCTTATCTGGGACGGTCTCCTACGAGCAGTACTTC | CASSLSGTVSYEQYF
. | . | TRBJ2-5 | TRBV29-1 | TGCAGCGTGCACGGAAGAGAGACCCAGTACTTC | CSVHGRETQYF
few | . | TRBJ2-5 | TRBV20-1 | TGCAGTGCTAGAGCCTGGGAGACCCAGTACTTC | CSARAWETQYF
few | . | TRBJ1-1 | TRBV6-5 | TGTGCCAGCAGCCGCCTTAACACTGAAGCTTTCTTT | CASSRLNTEAFF
. | . | TRBJ2-1 | TRBV6-5 | TGTGCCAGCACCAGGAACCGGGGCCACAATGAGCAGTTCTTC | CASTRNRGHNEQFF
few | TRBD1 | TRBJ1-4 | TRBV7-8 | TGTGCCAGCACCAACCAACGGGACAGGGGAAGGGGGAAACTGTTTTTT | CASTNQRDRGRGKLFF
. | . | TRBJ2-3 | TRBV27 | TGTGCCAGCAGTTTAAGACCCGATAGTTCACATACGCAGTATTTT | CASSLRPDSSHTQYF
. | TRBD1 | TRBJ2-7 | TRBV7-2 | TGTGCCAGCAGATCCCTAGGGACAGGGGGGATAGCATCCTTC | CASRSLGTGGIASF
few | TRBD2 | TRBJ2-3 | TRBV4-3 | TGCGCCAGCAGCATAATCGCGGGAGGGCCCTCTGATACGCAGTATTTT | CASSIIAGGPSDTQYF
few | . | TRBJ2-1 | TRBV5-1 | TGCGCCAGCAACCAGGACTACAATGAGCAGTTCTTC | CASNQDYNEQFF
. | . | TRBJ2-7 | TRBV29-1 | TGCAGCGTTGCCGCGGAGTCCTACGAGCAGTACTTC | CSVAAESYEQYF
. | . | TRBJ2-7 | TRBV2 | TGTGCCAGCAGCACAGGGTTCTCCGAGCAGTACTTC | CASSTGFSEQYF
. | TRBD2 | TRBJ2-3 | TRBV4-3 | TGCGCCAGCAGCCAGCGGGGGGGCCGCACAGATACGCAGTATTTT | CASSQRGGRTDTQYF
few | . | TRBJ1-2 | TRBV29-1 | TGCAGCGTTAGCGGGGTAGGGGCTAACTATGGCTACACCTTC | CSVSGVGANYGYTF
many | . | TRBJ2-5 | TRBV4-2 | TGTGCCAGCAGCCCAAGGGGGGATCAAGAGACCCAGTACTTC | CASSPRGDQETQYF
few | . | TRBJ2-3 | TRBV5-1 | TGCGCCAGCACCACCCCGACGGGCGTCACAGATACGCAGTATTTT | CASTTPTGVTDTQYF
few | . | TRBJ2-1 | TRBV7-2 | TGTGCCAGCACAGTTTCCGCCTACAATGAGCAGTTCTTC | CASTVSAYNEQFF
few | . | TRBJ2-3 | TRBV10-3 | TGTGCCATCAGTGAATTGTCGGCTAGCACAGATACGCAGTATTTT | CAISELSASTDTQYF
. | TRBD2 | TRBJ2-3 | TRBV6-5 | TGTGCCAGCTACCAAGCGGGAAGCACAGATACGCAGTATTTT | CASYQAGSTDTQYF
. | . | TRBJ2-5 | TRBV9 | TGTGCCAGCAGCGTTCACGACAAGGCGACCCAGTACTTC | CASSVHDKATQYF
few | . | TRBJ2-1 | TRBV30 | TGTGCCTGGATCACCCGACAGGCCTCGCAACACAATGAGCAGTTCTTC | CAWITRQASQHNEQFF
. | TRBD1 | TRBJ2-7 | TRBV6-1 | TGTGCCAGCGTCCGGGACAGGGTCTCCTACGAGCAGTACTTC | CASVRDRVSYEQYF